One sample yielded the 7 T cell receptor beta chains listed below, sequenced in a study of cytotoxic CD8 clonotypes in ibrutinib-treated CLL. The assay was immunoSEQ multiplex PCR, and TCRdb's table has in-frame clones only and misses some. The sample has 200,000 to 250,000 clones, 70% to 75% seen once. The sample in question was PBMCs, obtained after 12 months of ibrutinib treatment. These receptors all come from a human donor with chronic lymphocytic leukemia.

The rearrangement joins TRBV19 to TRBJ2-7; 8 nucleotides agree with TRBD1. CDR1 is LNHDA and CDR2 is SQIVND in the germline V gene (reference sequence). V trimming: 3 bases; J trimming: 4 bases; junction bases outside the gene matches: 2. The length of the CDR3 is 13 residues. CDR3 bases: TGTGCCAGTAGTATCGGACAGGGTTACGAGCAGTACTTC. It codes for CASSIGQGYEQYF.

CDR3 sequence: CASSYSPKSSYEQYF. For the CDR3, the DNA is TGTGCCAGCAGTTACAGCCCCAAAAGCTCCTACGAGCAGTACTTC. The genes are TRBV6-5 and TRBJ2-7; unclear D gene. This CDR3 comprises 15 residues. The V end was cut by 2 bases, the J end by 0 bases, with 11 bases between. Germline loops: CDR1 MNHEY, CDR2 SVGAGI.

V and J are TRBV9 and TRBJ1-6; D is perhaps TRBD1 (6 bases). Trimming cost V 4 bases and J 6 bases, with 14 bases left between them. The CDR3 is 15 residues long. Germline V gene data show CDR1 as SGDLS and CDR2 as YYNGEE. The CDR3 nucleotides read TGTGCCAGCAGCCACTTGGGACAAACTAATTCACCCCTCCACTTT. This gives the protein CASSHLGQTNSPLHF. The whole variable domain, filled in from reference TRBV9 and TRBJ1-6, reads DSGVTQTPKHLITATGQRVTLRCSPRSGDLSVYWYQQSLDQGLQFLIQYYNGEERAKGNILERFSAQQFPDLHSELNLSSLELGDSALYFCASSHLGQTNSPLHFGNGTRLTVT.

CDR3 DNA: TGTGCCAGCAGCCGGGACAGAGGGGACGAGCAGTACTTC. Its translation is CASSRDRGDEQYF. V and J are TRBV5-5 and TRBJ2-7; 7 nucleotides align to TRBD1. Germline V gives CDR1 SGHKS, CDR2 YYEKEE (reference sequence). This CDR3 contains 13 residues. The ends lost 4 bases at V and 5 bases at J; junction bases unmatched: 6.

The chain combines TRBV18 with TRBJ1-4, with no clear D. Germline values: CDR1 KGHSH, CDR2 LQKENI. The CDR3 extends over 16 amino acids. V gave up 4 bases and J gave up 2 bases, with 14 bases separating them. The DNA for the CDR3 is TGTGCCAGCTCACGAGCCCAATCCTCCACTAATGAAAAACTGTTTTTT. Translated: CASSRAQSSTNEKLFF.

The genes are TRBV6-4 and TRBJ2-1; maybe TRBD1 (5 bases). CDR1 and CDR2 from the germline V gene are MRHNA and SNTAGT. CDR3 length equals 15 residues. V shed 2 bases and J shed 2 bases, with 10 bases lying between them. The CDR3 sequence is CASSDRPGTYNEQFF. DNA for the CDR3: TGTGCCAGCAGTGACCGCCCAGGGACCTACAATGAGCAGTTCTTC.

V is TRBV29-1 and J is TRBJ2-1; 15 positions match TRBD2. V shed 1 base and J 9 bases; nucleotides not matched to a gene: 4. The CDR3 runs 15 residues. Germline V gives CDR1 SQVTM, CDR2 ANQGSEA. CDR3 coding DNA: TGCAGCGTTGAAGGGAAGGGACTAGCGGGGGGTGAGCAGTTCTTC. Protein sequence: CSVEGKGLAGGEQFF.